This TCR beta chain was documented in a study of cytomegalovirus exposure and HLA in healthy donors. Study overall: Researchers previously reported finding about 110 million unique TCR beta sequences from 170 million or so T cells.

The PCR contained 60 Vbeta and 13 Jbeta primers. Sequencing used immunoSEQ multiplex PCR; TCRdb keeps in-frame clones, though not all of them. The profile covers tens of thousands of clones, with approximately 80% appearing a single time and roughly 3.5% taken by the ten largest. This clonotype was sampled from a man aged 30 to 45 in good health and CMV-seropositive. The specimen was PBMCs.

This CDR3 is CASSPAVTAYNEQFF. The CDR3 region has the DNA TGTGCCAGCTCACCCGCGGTGACAGCCTACAATGAGCAGTTCTTC. The chain employs TRBV18 and TRBJ2-1; D is perhaps TRBD1 (5 bases). The CDR3 is made up of 15 amino acids. Germline values: CDR1 KGHSH, CDR2 LQKENI. Trimming removed 3 bases from V and 2 bases from J, with 11 bases in between.